This T cell receptor beta chain is from a study of technical replicates of blood from a few donors. The method was immunoSEQ multiplex PCR; TCRdb's version includes in-frame clones alone and lacks a portion of them. The repertoire holds 95,000 or so clones, with around 96% as singletons. The clonotype was recovered from a human donor in good health. Input material: T cells isolated from PBMCs.

DNA of the CDR3: TGTGCCACCCAAGCGGGATTCTCCTACGAGCAGTACTTC. Protein: CATQAGFSYEQYF. The rearrangement joins TRBV2 to TRBJ2-7; 7 nucleotides match TRBD2. CDR1 is SNHLY and CDR2 is FYNNEI in the germline V gene. CDR3 length equals 13 residues. The ends lost 10 bases at V and 0 bases at J; junction bases unmatched: 6.